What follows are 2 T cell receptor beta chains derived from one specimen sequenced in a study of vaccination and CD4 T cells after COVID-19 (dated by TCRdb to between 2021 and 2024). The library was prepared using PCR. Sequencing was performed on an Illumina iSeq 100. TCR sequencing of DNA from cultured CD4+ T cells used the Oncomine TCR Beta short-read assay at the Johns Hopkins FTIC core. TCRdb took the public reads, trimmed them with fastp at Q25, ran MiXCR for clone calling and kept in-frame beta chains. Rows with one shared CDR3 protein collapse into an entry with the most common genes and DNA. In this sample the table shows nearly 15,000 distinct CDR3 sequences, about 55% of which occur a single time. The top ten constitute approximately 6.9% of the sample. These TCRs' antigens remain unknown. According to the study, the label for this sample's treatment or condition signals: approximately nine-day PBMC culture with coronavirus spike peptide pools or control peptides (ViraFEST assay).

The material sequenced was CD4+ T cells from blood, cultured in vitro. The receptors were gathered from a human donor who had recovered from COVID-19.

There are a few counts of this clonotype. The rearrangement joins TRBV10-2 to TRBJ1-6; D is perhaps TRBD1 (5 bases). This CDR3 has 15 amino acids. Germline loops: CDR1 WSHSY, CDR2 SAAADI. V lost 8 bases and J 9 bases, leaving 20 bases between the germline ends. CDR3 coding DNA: TGCGCCAGCGCCTCTCGACAGACAAGGGGTTCACCCCTCCACTTT. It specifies CASASRQTRGSPLHF.

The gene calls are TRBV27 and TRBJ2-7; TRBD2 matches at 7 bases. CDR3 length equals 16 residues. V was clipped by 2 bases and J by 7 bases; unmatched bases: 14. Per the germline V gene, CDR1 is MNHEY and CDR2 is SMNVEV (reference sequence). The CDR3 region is CASSLEIPAGLGEQYF. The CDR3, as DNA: TGTGCCAGCAGTTTAGAGATCCCAGCGGGATTGGGGGAGCAGTACTTC.